These T cell receptor beta chains were read from a single sample in a study of identical twins. Via MiXCR, TCRdb re-called the 5' RACE reads, giving one row per CDR3 protein. This sample has around 1.7 million distinct CDR3 sequences, with more than 30% found just once. Sequencing input: cord blood. These receptors came from a newborn girl in good health. CDR3s include the opening cysteine and the closing phenylalanine or tryptophan. A D gene is named only where the DNA matches it firmly. Expanded clones are given a class, and other clones once, few, many or no size at all.

j_gene | d_gene | abundance | v_gene | CDR3aa | CDR3nt
TRBJ2-1 | TRBD2 | - | TRBV9 | CASSVVASGSYNEQFF | TGTGCCAGCAGCGTAGTAGCTAGCGGGAGTTACAATGAGCAGTTCTTC
TRBJ2-7 | TRBD2 | - | TRBV20-1 | CSGISGAYEQYF | TGCAGTGGGATTAGCGGGGCCTACGAGCAGTACTTC
TRBJ2-1 | - | few | TRBV19 | CASSIGLGKNEQFF | TGTGCCAGTAGTATAGGGCTAGGTAAAAATGAGCAGTTCTTC
TRBJ2-7 | TRBD2 | few | TRBV14 | CASSPPLRERVYEQYF | TGTGCCAGCAGCCCTCCCCTGCGGGAGAGAGTCTACGAGCAGTACTTC
TRBJ2-4 | TRBD2 | - | TRBV4-1 | CASSQVRNNGGGTLKNIQYF | TGCGCCAGCAGCCAAGTGAGGAACAATGGCGGGGGGACTCTCAAAAACATTCAGTACTTC
TRBJ2-3 | TRBD2 | many | TRBV7-2 | CASSYTSGGTDTQYF | TGTGCCAGCAGCTATACTAGCGGGGGGACAGATACGCAGTATTTT
TRBJ2-1 | TRBD2 | - | TRBV4-1 | CASSFLPGLAGIYNEQFF | TGCGCCAGCAGCTTCCTACCGGGACTAGCGGGGATCTACAATGAGCAGTTCTTC
TRBJ2-3 | TRBD2 | - | TRBV7-2 | CASSLGGGGGPTQYF | TGTGCCAGCAGCTTAGGGGGCGGCGGGGGACCTACGCAGTATTTT
TRBJ2-7 | - | - | TRBV20-1 | CSARDLSGGSYNEQYF | TGCAGTGCTAGAGATCTGTCGGGGGGCTCCTACAATGAGCAGTACTTC
TRBJ2-7 | - | - | TRBV10-3 | CATSLGGGNEQYF | TGTGCCACCAGTCTAGGAGGGGGAAACGAGCAGTACTTC
TRBJ2-7 | - | - | TRBV7-6 | CARSLDYAYEQYF | TGTGCCCGCAGCTTAGATTACGCCTACGAGCAGTACTTC
TRBJ2-1 | - | - | TRBV4-2 | CASSQRGAGNERFF | TGTGCCAGCAGCCAAAGGGGGGCAGGAAATGAGCGGTTCTTC
TRBJ2-1 | - | - | TRBV6-5 | CASSPTRSEQFF | TGTGCCAGCAGCCCCACCCGAAGTGAGCAGTTCTTC
TRBJ1-2 | - | - | TRBV5-1 | CASSPGQKYGYTF | TGCGCCAGCAGCCCGGGACAAAAATATGGCTACACCTTC
TRBJ2-1 | TRBD2 | - | TRBV12-3/TRBV12-4 | CASSGTSALEQFF | TGTGCCAGCTCCGGGACTAGCGCTCTTGAGCAGTTCTTC
TRBJ1-6 | - | - | TRBV5-1 | CASSLIGQLLHF | TGCGCCAGCAGCTTGATTGGGCAGCTCCTCCACTTT